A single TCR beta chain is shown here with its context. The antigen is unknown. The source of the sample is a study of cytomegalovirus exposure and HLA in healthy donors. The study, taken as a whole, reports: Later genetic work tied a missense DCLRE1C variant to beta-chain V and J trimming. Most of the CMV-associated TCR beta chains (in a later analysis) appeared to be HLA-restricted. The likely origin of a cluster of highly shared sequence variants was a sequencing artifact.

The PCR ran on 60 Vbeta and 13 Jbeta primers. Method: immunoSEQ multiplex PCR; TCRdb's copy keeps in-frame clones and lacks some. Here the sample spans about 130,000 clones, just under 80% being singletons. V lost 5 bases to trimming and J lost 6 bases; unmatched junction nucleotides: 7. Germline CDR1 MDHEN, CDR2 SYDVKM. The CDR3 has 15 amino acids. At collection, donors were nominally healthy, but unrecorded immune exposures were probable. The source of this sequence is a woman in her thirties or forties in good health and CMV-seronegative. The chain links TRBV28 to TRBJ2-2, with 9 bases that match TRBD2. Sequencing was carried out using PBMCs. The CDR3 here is CASSPAGGRAGELFF. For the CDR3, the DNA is TGTGCCAGCAGTCCGGCCGGCGGGAGGGCCGGGGAGCTGTTTTTT.